This is a list of T cell receptor beta chains from one sample in a study of Ad26.COV2.S vaccination and SARS-CoV-2 variants. Clones were read by immunoSEQ multiplex PCR, and TCRdb kept only the in-frame ones, dropping some. The sample includes 250,000 to 300,000 clones, about 89% of them seen just once. Sequenced material: peripheral blood, taken in a trial of Ad26.COV2.S vaccine versus placebo. The source of these receptors is a person aged 18-60 years who received the Ad26.COV2.S COVID-19 vaccine or a placebo. Each CDR3 is given with its conserved first and last residue. The D gene is left open where the match is weak. The size field is filled for only some rows; it gives once, few, many or a size class.

j_gene | abundance | v_gene | d_gene | CDR3nt | CDR3aa
TRBJ1-2 | few | TRBV16 | NA | TGTGCCAGCAGCCAAGAACAGGGTAACTATGGCTACACCTTC | CASSQEQGNYGYTF
TRBJ1-1 | few | TRBV6-6 | TRBD1 | TGTGCCAGCAGTTATGGGACAGCGAACACTGAAGCTTTCTTT | CASSYGTANTEAFF
TRBJ2-1 | NA | TRBV3-1/TRBV3-2 | NA | TGTGCCAGCAGCCAACGGGGCAGTCACAATGAGCAGTTCTTC | CASSQRGSHNEQFF
TRBJ2-6 | NA | TRBV5-1 | NA | TGCGCCAGCAGCTTACAGGCTGGGGCCAACGTCCTGACTTTC | CASSLQAGANVLTF
TRBJ1-1 | NA | TRBV19 | NA | TGTGCCAGTAGTGTGAACAGGGATGTTGAAGCTTTCTTT | CASSVNRDVEAFF
TRBJ1-5 | NA | TRBV12-3/TRBV12-4 | NA | TGTGCCAGCAGAAATTCCGGGCCCCAGCATTTT | CASRNSGPQHF
TRBJ1-2 | once | TRBV5-1 | NA | TGCGCCAGCAGCGGCCGGACAGCCAACTATGGCTACACCTTC | CASSGRTANYGYTF
TRBJ2-5 | once | TRBV4-1 | NA | TGCGCCAGCAGCCAAGTCGGGGGGCAGCAAGAGACCCAGTACTTC | CASSQVGGQQETQYF
TRBJ1-2 | NA | TRBV19 | NA | TGTGCCAGTAGTATCTTAAGGGGAGCTAACTATGGCTACACCTTC | CASSILRGANYGYTF
TRBJ2-1 | NA | TRBV7-9 | NA | TGTGCCAGCACTCCTGTTGAGGGAGACCCTAGAGGCTCCTACAATGAGCAGTTCTTC | CASTPVEGDPRGSYNEQFF
TRBJ1-5 | NA | TRBV19 | NA | TGTGCCAGTAGTATAGTTGAAGGGAATCAGCCCCAGCATTTT | CASSIVEGNQPQHF
TRBJ1-2 | NA | TRBV4-2 | TRBD1 | TGTGCCAGCAGCCAAGTAGGGACAGGGAATGGCTACACCTTC | CASSQVGTGNGYTF
TRBJ1-2 | NA | TRBV29-1 | NA | TGCAGCGTCGACGGACGGCCGCGGGACGGCTACACCTTC | CSVDGRPRDGYTF
TRBJ1-2 | NA | TRBV2 | NA | TGTGCCAGCAGCCCCCGAGTCAGGGAAATGATCAGCTACACCTTC | CASSPRVREMISYTF
TRBJ2-2 | NA | TRBV4-2 | NA | TGTGCCAGCAGCCCAAACGTATATAGGGGGAGGGCCACCACCGGGGAGCTGTTTTTT | CASSPNVYRGRATTGELFF
TRBJ1-3 | NA | TRBV30 | TRBD1 | TGTGCCTGGAGTGCGGACAGGGGAAACACCATATATTTT | CAWSADRGNTIYF
TRBJ1-5 | few | TRBV6-1 | NA | TGTGCCAGCAGTGATTCTAGGGGGGGCCTTTACAATCAGCCCCAGCATTTT | CASSDSRGGLYNQPQHF
TRBJ2-1 | NA | TRBV30 | NA | TGTGCCTTAACAACCGGGGGGCCCCGATGGAATGAGCAGTTCTTC | CALTTGGPRWNEQFF
TRBJ2-1 | NA | TRBV28 | TRBD2 | TGTGCCAGCAGCCTAGGACTAGCGGGAGTCAATGAGCAGTTCTTC | CASSLGLAGVNEQFF
TRBJ1-2 | NA | TRBV5-1 | TRBD1 | TGCGCCAGCAGCCTCACCCCTACAGGGGGCGTATACTACACCTTC | CASSLTPTGGVYYTF
TRBJ1-6 | NA | TRBV5-6 | TRBD1 | TGTGCCAGCAGCTTACCCGGGACAGATTCTCTCCACTTT | CASSLPGTDSLHF
TRBJ2-5 | NA | TRBV27 | TRBD2 | TGTGCCAGCAGTTCCGAAGCGGGGGCCCAAGAGACCCAGTACTTC | CASSSEAGAQETQYF
TRBJ2-1 | NA | TRBV7-9 | NA | TGTGCCAGCAGCCGTCTCCCGAGCTCCTACAATGAGCAGTTCTTC | CASSRLPSSYNEQFF
TRBJ2-1 | NA | TRBV10-2 | NA | TGCGCCAGCAGCAAAAACCGGGACCCAAAGTTCTTC | CASSKNRDPKFF
TRBJ1-4 | NA | TRBV2 | NA | TGTGCCAGCAGTGAAAGCGGGGGGCCGACTAATGAAAAACTGTTTTTT | CASSESGGPTNEKLFF